The subject of this entry is one T cell receptor beta chain. The sample holds one count of this clone. This clone's antigen is unknown. Per-base quality was not reported, and no clone a single base away is much larger than it. V is cut by 10 bases and J by 0 bases, and the space between the germline ends is 19 bases. CDR1 and CDR2, per the germline V gene, are MDHEN and SYDVKM. Reading from cysteine to phenylalanine, the CDR3 counts 16 amino acids. Only the CDR3 portion is preserved as DNA: 48 bases, with reading frame beginning at the first base. The donors were healthy, HIV-negative adults with no recently reported acute infections or vaccinations. Every donor was a Caucasian adult living in Nashville, Tennessee, USA. CD4+ T cells were enriched by magnetic negative selection; naive cells were then positively selected on CD45RA, and the negative fraction formed the memory subset. After blood collection by leukapheresis, PBMCs were isolated using Ficoll-Histopaque density gradient centrifugation and then cryopreserved in the vapor phase of liquid nitrogen. Purity and quantity of every magnetically sorted T cell population were checked by analytical flow cytometry. Genomic DNA was isolated from each sorted fraction and quantified by UV absorbance on a Nanodrop 2000c.

This entry belongs to a study of shared clonotypes between healthy human individuals (dated by TCRdb to about 2020). Study-level background: The cohort included three men and two women between 18 and 49 years of age. To estimate repertoire size and how much clonotype sharing occurs between individuals, the study deeply sequenced the blood TCR repertoires of roughly 5 healthy adults. To increase sequencing depth and limit assay-specific biases, different laboratories used diverse techniques to prepare libraries and sequence TCR repertoires. For each donor, CD4 naive and CD4 memory were each run on three plates, CD8 naive on two plates, and CD8 memory on one plate. Per donor, leukapheresis produced somewhere between about 0.9 and 10 billion PBMCs. Beyond this particular receptor, the publication reports: Incomplete sequencing was indicated by rarefaction of sorted-subset datasets, despite the large sequencing depth. Naive subsets generally had larger estimated clonotype richness than memory subsets did. The genetic and exposure-history diversity represented was limited by the small number of donors. Clonotypes shared by all four sorted-subset donors showed higher generation probabilities than non-shared clonotypes. Based on pairwise subsampling, the degree of clonotype sharing among donors was expected to be affected by sequencing depth. Roughly 5% of naive CD4, roughly 3.6% of naive CD8, about 2.4% of memory CD4, and approximately 0.39% of memory CD8 clonotypes were shared across several donors. Sampling was limited to blood, and TCR repertoires in tissue likely differ from TCR repertoires in blood.

Using the deep immunoSEQ assay, multiplex PCR amplified TCR CDR3 regions from genomic DNA. Extracted genomic DNA from each cell subset was spread evenly across all wells of several immunoSEQ 96-well plates, with each plate serving as a replicate. For sorted subsets, 200 to 250 ng genomic DNA, equal to 25,000 to 35,000 T cell genomes, was loaded into each replicate PCR. Purified libraries were measured with a Qubit 3.0 fluorometer, size-checked on a Bioanalyzer 2100, and measured again with the KAPA Library Quantification kit. Every immunoSEQ 96-well plate was sequenced on a dedicated single-read 150-cycle Illumina NextSeq 550 flow cell. As for the authors' bioinformatics: Because only junctional sequences without quality scores were contained in the immunoSEQ output, filtering matching that applied to full-length reads could not be performed. To assign V/J genes and CDR3, sequences were annotated using PyIR, a Python wrapper for IgBLAST v1.9, with IMGT germline references. Any read was removed if the V/J assignment was weak (E-value above 1e-6), the CDR3 was missing, or the read contained stop codons, out-of-frame junctions, or ambiguous translated residues. V3J clonotypes were defined as sequences sharing an identical inferred V gene, J gene, and CDR3 amino acid sequence. To compute the percentage overlap between repertoires, the number of shared unique clonotypes was divided by the size of the smaller repertoire. RTK rarefaction, the Chao1 estimator, and Recon v2.1 estimates of unobserved clonotypes were used to assess repertoire richness. Generation probabilities were computed with OLGA for all TCRbeta clonotypes obtained by the gDNA method from four donors. TCRdb's version of the immuneACCESS table is confined to in-frame rearrangements and falls short of the full clone set. An unresolved V gene accounts for under half of the shortfall where checked; the remainder is of unknown origin. V, J and clone size reflect that table, while D and trimming were determined from the DNA. This sample holds 800,000 to 1,200,000 clones; about 80% were observed only once. The ten largest clones take up about 0.52% of the sample.

The sequence is built from TRBV28 and TRBJ1-3; a weak D assignment points to TRBD1 (6 bases agree). The sample was memory CD4+ T cells from PBMCs. Sample cell subset or site, as interpreted from the label and publication: CD45RA-negative fraction. This receptor was obtained from a man aged 18 to 35 in good health. Some clones in this sample may be carry-over from other donors' samples. The CDR3 region reads CATVRPGTNSGNTIYF. The DNA reads TGTGCCACCGTAAGACCCGGGACAAACTCTGGAAACACCATATATTTT. The CDR3 plus the reference TRBV28 and TRBJ1-3 genes for the other parts give the full variable domain: DVKVTQSSRYLVKRTGEKVFLECVQDMDHENMFWYRQDPGLGLRLIYFSYDVKMKEKGDIPEGYSVSREKKERFSLILESASTNQTSMYLCATVRPGTNSGNTIYFGEGSWLTVV.